The 17 T cell receptor beta chains presented below share a single source sample, sequenced in a study of response to subunit inactivated influenza vaccine (dated by TCRdb to the late 2010s). The method was RT-PCR. The sequencer listed for this sample is Illumina HiSeq 2500. TCRdb's own reprocessing of the public reads used fastp at Q25 and MiXCR and kept productive beta chains. Rows with a matching CDR3 protein are joined into one entry that keeps the most common DNA and genes. Present in this sample are approximately 230,000 distinct CDR3 sequences, 9% to 15% of which were seen just once. The top ten clones comprise about 7.8% of the sample. Here the sequenced sample was non-naive T cells sorted from PBMCs, taken about 14 days before vaccination. The meaning of the sample's cell subset or site label: memory T cell fraction. The receptors derive from a man over 45 who received an inactivated influenza vaccine. Donor details come from another sample of the same person, matched by shared clones.

This clonotype was seen a handful of times. The rearrangement joins TRBV4-1 to TRBJ1-5, with a tentative D call TRBD1 (5 bases). This CDR3 contains 18 residues. V gave up 4 bases and J gave up 3 bases, with 22 bases separating them. Germline CDR1 reads MGHRA; CDR2 reads YSYEKL. CDR3 in amino acids: CASSRTGKGTQNNQPQHF. In DNA form, the CDR3 reads TGCGCCAGCAGCCGAACAGGAAAGGGCACCCAGAACAATCAGCCCCAGCATTTT.

This chain connects TRBV10-3 to TRBJ1-2; TRBD1 is a possible D gene (6 bases). The V and J ends lost 8 bases and 8 bases respectively, with 21 bases between them. CDR1 and CDR2 from the germline V gene are ENHRY and SYGVKD. The CDR3 length is 14 residues. CDR3 amino acids: CAILEYQGLDGYTF. The CDR3 bases are TGTGCCATCCTTGAATACCAGGGGCTGGACGGCTACACCTTC.

This clonotype was detected a few times. V usage is TRBV7-9 and J usage is TRBJ2-7; 7 bases map to TRBD1. The CDR3 extends over 17 amino acids. From germline, CDR1 is SEHNR and CDR2 FQNEAQ (reference sequence). V lost 2 bases and J lost 2; bases outside the gene matches: 12. This CDR3 is CASSLRDSAPRTYEQYF. In DNA, the CDR3 is TGTGCCAGCAGCTTAAGGGACAGCGCACCACGGACCTACGAGCAGTACTTC.

Many counts were recorded for this clonotype. The chain recombines TRBV20-1 with TRBJ2-5; TRBD2 aligns across 7 bases. CDR1 and CDR2 (germline): DFQATT, SNEGSKA (reference sequence). V shed 5 bases, J shed 2 bases, and the junction held 11 bases outside the gene matches. There are 15 residues in the CDR3. CDR3 DNA sequence: TGCAGTGCTCTCTCCCTCCGGGAGGCACAAGAGACCCAGTACTTC. This sequence encodes CSALSLREAQETQYF.

The chain is built from TRBV7-2 and TRBJ2-7; 15 positions agree with TRBD2. Germline values: CDR1 SGHTA, CDR2 FQGNSA. J lost 4 bases, V lost 3 bases, and 4 bases had no gene match. This CDR3 has 16 amino acids. For the CDR3, the DNA is TGTGCCAGCAGCTTCACCGGGACTAGCGGGAGGTACGAGCAGTACTTC. Translating gives CASSFTGTSGRYEQYF.

This clonotype was seen repeatedly, ten times or more. This chain uses TRBV15 with TRBJ2-5, with a weak D call TRBD1 (6 bases). There are 13 residues in the CDR3. The V and J ends lost 5 bases and 2 bases respectively, with 9 bases between them. Germline V gene data show CDR1 as LNHNV and CDR2 as YYDKDF (reference sequence). The CDR3 loop reads CATSRDKQETQYF. DNA for the CDR3: TGTGCCACCAGCCGGGACAAACAAGAGACCCAGTACTTC.

The sample holds a few counts of this clonotype. The chain has TRBV11-2 and TRBJ2-7; D uncertain. Trimming removed 5 bases from V and 5 bases from J, with 10 bases in between. The germline gives CDR1 SGHAT, CDR2 FQNNGV. CDR3 size: 12 residues. CDR3 sequence: CASSTPKNEQYF. The CDR3, as DNA: TGTGCCAGCAGCACCCCTAAGAACGAGCAGTACTTC.

This sequence joins TRBV20-1 and TRBJ1-2, with 9 bases matching TRBD1. J gave up 4 bases and V 0 bases, and 6 bases lay outside the gene matches. Germline loops: CDR1 DFQATT, CDR2 SNEGSKA (reference sequence). The CDR3 extends over 15 amino acids. The CDR3 sequence: CSARDRGQGGYGYTF. DNA of the CDR3: TGCAGTGCTAGAGATCGGGGACAGGGCGGCTATGGCTACACCTTC.

The chain recombines TRBV2 with TRBJ2-5; D is perhaps TRBD2 (7 bases). In germline, CDR1 is SNHLY, CDR2 FYNNEI. Trimming removed 7 bases from V and 3 bases from J, with 9 bases in between. CDR3 size: 12 residues. The CDR3 bases are TGTGCCAGCACGGGGGGCGAAGAGACCCAGTACTTC. Amino acids: CASTGGEETQYF.

The chain's CDR3 is CASSRSSGANVLTF. CDR3 coding DNA: TGCGCCAGCAGCCGTTCCTCTGGGGCCAACGTCCTGACTTTC. This sequence joins TRBV5-1 and TRBJ2-6, with D unclear. V was clipped by 4 bases and J by 0 bases, with 5 bases between them. There are 14 residues in the CDR3. Germline V lookup: CDR1 SGHRS, CDR2 YFSETQ.

This clonotype was observed at least ten times. For the CDR3, the DNA is TGCGCCAGCAGCCGGGGACATCCGAACACCGGGGAGCTGTTTTTT. Translating gives CASSRGHPNTGELFF. The gene calls are TRBV4-1 and TRBJ2-2, with D possibly being TRBD1 (6 bases). Trimming left V 4 bases short and J 0 bases short, with 9 bases between. The CDR3 covers 15 residues. CDR1 and CDR2 (germline): MGHRA, YSYEKL.

This clonotype was seen many times. The CDR3, as DNA: TGTGCCAGCAGTCCCGGGACATCCCTGTTGGATGAGCAGTTCTTC. Amino acid sequence: CASSPGTSLLDEQFF. J is TRBJ2-1 and V is TRBV12-3 or TRBV12-4; maybe TRBD1 (6 bases). The V and J ends lost 5 bases and 8 bases respectively, with 19 bases between them. The CDR3 runs to 15 residues.

The chain employs TRBV5-1 and TRBJ2-5, with a possible D match to TRBD1 (6 bases). The germline V and J ends were trimmed by 0 bases and 1 base, with 10 bases remaining between them. The CDR3 spans 15 residues. Germline V CDR1 and CDR2: SGHRS, YFSETQ. The CDR3 loop is CASSLVGDIQETQYF. The CDR3 nucleotides read TGCGCCAGCAGCTTGGTAGGGGACATCCAAGAGACCCAGTACTTC.

The V call is TRBV7-8, the J call TRBJ2-1, with D perhaps TRBD2 (6 bases). CDR3 length: 17 residues. V lost 3 bases and J lost 5, with 20 bases in between. CDR1 is SGHVS and CDR2 is FQNEAQ in the germline V gene. CDR3: CASSFLAQLHTNNEQFF. The CDR3 bases are TGTGCCAGCAGCTTCCTAGCGCAACTTCATACAAACAATGAGCAGTTCTTC.

The table lists this clonotype with many counts. The chain recombines TRBV10-3 with TRBJ1-5; a weak D match, TRBD1 (5 bases). V was pared by 8 bases and J by 2 bases, with 10 bases between. This CDR3 has 13 residues. CDR1 and CDR2 (germline): ENHRY, SYGVKD. DNA for the CDR3: TGTGCCATCGGCCAGGGTGGCAATCAGCCCCAGCATTTT. As protein: CAIGQGGNQPQHF.

A few counts support this clonotype. One end of the junction varies from germline; a read error may be responsible. The chain links TRBV29-1 to TRBJ2-7, with D possibly being TRBD2 (6 bases). Germline V CDR1 and CDR2: SQVTM, ANQGSEA. This CDR3 is 13 amino acids long. The CDR3 DNA is TGCAGCGCCGCCCGGGGGAGCTCCTATGAGCAGTACTTC. It specifies CSAARGSSYEQYF.

This clonotype was detected a few times. The chain carries TRBV28 and TRBJ2-3; D tentatively fits TRBD1 or TRBD2 (6 bases each). The CDR3 is 15 residues long. Germline assignment: CDR1 MDHEN and CDR2 SYDVKM. Trimming removed 2 bases from V and 1 base from J, with 10 bases in between. The CDR3: CASSLGGLGTDTQYF. The CDR3 DNA reads TGTGCCAGCAGTTTAGGGGGGCTTGGCACAGATACGCAGTATTTT. Full variable domain (rest looked up from reference TRBV28 and TRBJ2-3): DVKVTQSSRYLVKRTGEKVFLECVQDMDHENMFWYRQDPGLGLRLIYFSYDVKMKEKGDIPEGYSVSREKKERFSLILESASTNQTSMYLCASSLGGLGTDTQYFGPGTRLTVL.